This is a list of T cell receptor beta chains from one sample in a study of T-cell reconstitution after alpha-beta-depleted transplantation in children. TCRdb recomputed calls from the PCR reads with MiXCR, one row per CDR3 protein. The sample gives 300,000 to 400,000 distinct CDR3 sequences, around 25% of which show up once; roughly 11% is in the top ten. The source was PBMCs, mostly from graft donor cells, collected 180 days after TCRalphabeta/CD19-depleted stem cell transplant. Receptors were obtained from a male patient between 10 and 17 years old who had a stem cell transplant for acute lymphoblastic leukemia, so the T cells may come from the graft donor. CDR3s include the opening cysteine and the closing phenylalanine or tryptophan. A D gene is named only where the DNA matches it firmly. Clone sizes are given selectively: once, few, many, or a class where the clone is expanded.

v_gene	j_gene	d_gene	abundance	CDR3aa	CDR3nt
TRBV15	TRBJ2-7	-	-	CATSRGAGTYEQYF	TGTGCCACCAGCAGGGGGGCAGGCACCTACGAGCAGTACTTC
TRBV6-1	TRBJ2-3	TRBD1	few	CASSRTGARGSTDTQYF	TGTGCCAGCAGCCGGACAGGTGCCCGAGGTAGCACAGATACGCAGTATTTT
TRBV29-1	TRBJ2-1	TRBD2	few	CSVPGLAAWEGEQFF	TGCAGCGTCCCAGGACTAGCGGCATGGGAAGGGGAGCAGTTCTTC
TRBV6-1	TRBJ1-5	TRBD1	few	CASKTDRGDQPQHF	TGTGCCAGCAAAACCGACAGGGGAGATCAGCCCCAGCATTTT
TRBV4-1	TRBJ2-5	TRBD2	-	CASSPPIGTSGRAQETQYF	TGCGCCAGCAGCCCTCCTATAGGGACTAGCGGGAGGGCACAAGAGACCCAGTACTTC
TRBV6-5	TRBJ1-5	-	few	CASSPQGVQPQHF	TGTGCCAGCAGTCCCCAAGGGGTTCAGCCCCAGCATTTT
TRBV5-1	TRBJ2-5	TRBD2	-	CASSASPGGRAGSKETQYF	TGCGCCAGCAGCGCCTCGCCAGGCGGGAGGGCCGGGAGCAAAGAGACCCAGTACTTC
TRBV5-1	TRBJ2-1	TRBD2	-	CASSEASGTRNNEQFF	TGCGCCAGCAGCGAAGCCTCCGGGACTAGGAACAATGAGCAGTTCTTC
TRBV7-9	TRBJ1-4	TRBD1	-	CASSEPTGLKKKLFF	TGTGCCAGCAGTGAACCGACAGGGCTTAAGAAAAAACTGTTTTTT
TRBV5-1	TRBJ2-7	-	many	CASRRVGSYEQYF	TGCGCCAGCAGACGCGTCGGCTCCTACGAGCAGTACTTC
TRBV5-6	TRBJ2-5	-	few	CASSPGGGTQYF	TGTGCCAGCAGCCCAGGGGGAGGGACCCAGTACTTC
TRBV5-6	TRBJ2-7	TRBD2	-	CASSLVGIAGGPSYEQYF	TGTGCCAGCAGCTTGGTCGGGATAGCGGGAGGGCCGTCCTACGAGCAGTACTTC
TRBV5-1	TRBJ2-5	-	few	CASSFPAGRLGEETQYF	TGCGCCAGCAGCTTCCCGGCAGGTCGTTTAGGAGAAGAGACCCAGTACTTC
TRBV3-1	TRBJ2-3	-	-	CASSQDTLLPGRPSSTDTQYF	TGTGCCAGCAGCCAAGATACCCTGCTACCGGGCCGACCCTCTAGCACAGATACGCAGTATTTT
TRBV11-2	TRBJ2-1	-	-	CASSLFLRDSSYNEQFF	TGTGCCAGCAGCTTGTTTCTCCGGGACTCTTCCTACAATGAGCAGTTCTTC
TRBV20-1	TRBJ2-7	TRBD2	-	CSARDPSGRASYEQYF	TGCAGTGCTAGAGATCCTAGCGGGAGGGCCTCCTACGAGCAGTACTTC
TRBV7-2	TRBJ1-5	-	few	CASSWDSSLPQHF	TGTGCCAGCAGCTGGGATTCTAGTCTGCCCCAGCATTTT
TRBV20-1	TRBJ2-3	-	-	CSAEPGTLTDTQYF	TGCAGTGCTGAGCCGGGGACCCTCACAGATACGCAGTATTTT
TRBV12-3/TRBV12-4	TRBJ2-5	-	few	CASSLVWETQYF	TGTGCCAGCAGTTTAGTATGGGAGACCCAGTACTTC
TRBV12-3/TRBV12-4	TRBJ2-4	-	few	CASSDYQNIQYF	TGTGCCAGCAGTGACTATCAAAACATTCAGTACTTC
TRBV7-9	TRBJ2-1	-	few	CASSSASILPYNEQFF	TGTGCCAGCAGCTCCGCTAGCATCCTCCCCTACAATGAGCAGTTCTTC
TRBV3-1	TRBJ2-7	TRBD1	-	CASSQRDRVSYEQYF	TGTGCCAGCAGCCAACGAGACAGGGTCTCCTACGAGCAGTACTTC
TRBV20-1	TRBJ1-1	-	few	CSSRAGSEAFF	TGCAGTTCGCGGGCAGGTTCTGAAGCTTTCTTT
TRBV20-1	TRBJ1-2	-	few	CSATGGGGYTF	TGCAGTGCCACGGGAGGGGGTGGCTACACCTTC
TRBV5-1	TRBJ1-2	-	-	CASSLDGSYGYTF	TGCGCCAGCAGCTTGGACGGTAGCTATGGCTACACCTTC
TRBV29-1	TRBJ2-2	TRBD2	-	CSVDALAGGQGTGELFF	TGCAGCGTGGACGCGCTAGCGGGAGGGCAAGGGACCGGGGAGCTGTTTTTT
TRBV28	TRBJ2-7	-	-	CASSPRFYEQYF	TGTGCCAGCAGCCCCAGGTTCTACGAGCAGTACTTC
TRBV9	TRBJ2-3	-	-	CASSPRVAGTDTQYF	TGTGCCAGCAGCCCCCGGGTAGCGGGCACAGATACGCAGTATTTT
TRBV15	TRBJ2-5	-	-	CATSRDWRPETETQYF	TGTGCCACCAGCCGGGATTGGAGGCCGGAAACAGAGACCCAGTACTTC
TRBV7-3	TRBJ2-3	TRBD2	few	CASSLRTSFDTQYF	TGTGCCAGCAGCTTAAGGACTAGCTTCGATACGCAGTATTTT
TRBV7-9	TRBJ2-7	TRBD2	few	CASSPIRGEANEQYF	TGTGCCAGCAGCCCTATCCGGGGGGAAGCTAACGAGCAGTACTTC
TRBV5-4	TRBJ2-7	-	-	CASSLEAGRGGEQYF	TGTGCCAGCAGCTTGGAGGCAGGGAGAGGAGGGGAGCAGTACTTC
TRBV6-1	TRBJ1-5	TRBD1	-	CASRPDRASNQPQHF	TGTGCCAGCAGACCTGACAGGGCTAGCAATCAGCCCCAGCATTTT
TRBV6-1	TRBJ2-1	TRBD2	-	CASSRVAGGPNEQFF	TGTGCCAGCAGCCGGGTAGCGGGAGGGCCCAATGAGCAGTTCTTC
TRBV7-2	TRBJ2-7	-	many	CASSLGVHEQYF	TGTGCCAGCAGCTTGGGGGTCCACGAGCAGTACTTC
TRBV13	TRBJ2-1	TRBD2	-	CASAEGGSHNEQFF	TGTGCCAGCGCCGAAGGCGGGAGCCACAATGAGCAGTTCTTC
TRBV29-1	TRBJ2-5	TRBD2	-	CSVVGLGLAEETQYF	TGCAGCGTTGTCGGGTTGGGGCTAGCGGAAGAGACCCAGTACTTC
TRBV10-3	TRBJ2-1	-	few	CAISEDRRGTYNEQFF	TGTGCCATCAGTGAGGATAGGAGAGGGACCTACAATGAGCAGTTCTTC
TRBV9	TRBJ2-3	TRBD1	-	CASSAEGARTDTQYF	TGTGCCAGCAGCGCCGAGGGGGCGAGGACAGATACGCAGTATTTT
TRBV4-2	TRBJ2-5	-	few	CASSQDPRQETQYF	TGTGCCAGCAGCCAAGATCCACGGCAAGAGACCCAGTACTTC
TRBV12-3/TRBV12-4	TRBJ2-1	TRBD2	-	CASNPGGGNEQFF	TGTGCCAGCAATCCCGGGGGGGGCAATGAGCAGTTCTTC